The clone carrying this T cell receptor (beta chain) was picked up a small number of times. Its antigen is undetermined. These data come from a study of a mutant IDH1 vaccine in newly diagnosed glioma. This CDR3 has 11 amino acids. With 8 bases removed from V and 8 bases from J, the gap between germline ends came to 12 bases. Germline CDR1 LNHDA, CDR2 SQIVND (reference sequence). Time point here: week 35, safety follow-up. Doses consisted of 300 ug of mutant IDH1 20-mer peptide each, paired with topical imiquimod. Sequencing used immunoSEQ multiplex PCR; TCRdb keeps in-frame clones, though not all of them. The table includes some 46,000 clones, approximately 92% detected once.

Sequenced here: PBMCs, sampled from a glioma patient whose treatment included an IDH1 peptide vaccine. The J gene is TRBJ1-1, the V gene TRBV19; no definite D call. The origin of this receptor is a man aged 45-60 years with glioma. CDR3 DNA: TGTGCCAGTGAGTTACCGGGGGAAGCTTTCTTT. It translates to CASELPGEAFF.